This T cell receptor (beta chain) was recorded in a study of cytomegalovirus exposure and HLA in healthy donors. Researchers ran the PCR with 60 Vbeta and 13 Jbeta primers. Some clones are missing from TCRdb's copy, which holds only in-frame ones; the method was immunoSEQ multiplex PCR. The sample lists approximately 120,000 clones; roughly 80% were seen once. The specimen was PBMCs. The sequence was obtained from a woman aged 40-49 years in good health and CMV-seropositive.

DNA of the CDR3: TGTGCCAGTAGGCCATTCGGACAGGGAGCTAACTATGGCTACACCTTC. Its protein is CASRPFGQGANYGYTF. V gene TRBV19 combines with J gene TRBJ1-2, with TRBD1 matching 8 bases. Looked up from germline, CDR1 is LNHDA and CDR2 is SQIVND (reference sequence). V lost 6 bases to trimming and J lost 0 bases; unmatched junction nucleotides: 9. The CDR3 length is 16 residues.